What follows is one T cell receptor beta chain and its context. Ages ranged from about 18 to 89 years, with residence in fewer than 25 US areas. Clinical history as reported by participants underpinned cohort assignment. Recovered Cohort 3 donors showed two negative PCRs, clearance, or symptom resolution. This entry comes from a study of blood T cell repertoires in COVID-19. Germline trimming cut 4 bases from V and 3 bases from J; bases unmatched to any gene: 0. The length of the CDR3 is 15 residues. Germline CDR1 SGHVS, CDR2 FQNEAQ. As processed by the authors: Reference gene primer amplification yielded estimated nucleated cell counts. Here immunoSEQ multiplex PCR was the method, and the copy in TCRdb shows in-frame clones only, minus some. V and J calls and clone size are those listed in that table; D and trimming were worked out from the DNA. Of approximately 220,000 clones in the sample, about nine tenths are singletons; the top ten hold about 2.6%.

Sequencing was carried out using PBMCs or T cells enriched from blood (not recorded which). The rearrangement uses TRBV7-8 and TRBJ2-1; the match to TRBD2 covers 13 bases. The receptor comes from a woman under 40 who had recovered from COVID-19. CDR3 residues: CASSWTSGSYNEQFF. CDR3 sequence (DNA): TGTGCCAGCAGCTGGACTAGCGGGAGCTACAATGAGCAGTTCTTC.